Detailed here is one T cell receptor (beta chain). The antigen is unknown. This record comes from a study of T cells in Graves' hyperthyroidism and ophthalmopathy. Broader study findings: Most expanded thyroid clonotypes above 0.001 also appeared in blood.

The source material, RNA transcripts, was used to amplify TCR beta CDR3 regions. With the HTBI primer set, the TCR CDR3 went through a first round of RT-PCR. TCRdb analysed the multiplex PCR reads with MiXCR anew, one entry per CDR3 protein. The data contain more than 500,000 distinct CDR3 sequences, roughly 14% of them seen just once; the ten biggest clones take up around 4.1%. CDR3 size: 12 residues. Germline lookup yields CDR1 LNHDA and CDR2 SQIVND (reference sequence). Deletions cut 3 bases from V and 6 bases from J, with 9 bases between. The gene calls are TRBV19 and TRBJ2-7; no firm D call. The specimen sequenced was blood. The sequence was obtained from a woman aged 40 to 50 with Graves' ophthalmopathy. CDR3: CASSIGSGEQYF. The DNA of the CDR3 is TGTGCCAGTAGTATCGGGTCAGGCGAGCAGTACTTC. Full variable domain (remainder filled in from reference TRBV19 and TRBJ2-7): DGGITQSPKYLFRKEGQNVTLSCEQNLNHDAMYWYRQDPGQGLRLIYYSQIVNDFQKGDIAEGYSVSREKKESFPLTVTSAQKNPTAFYLCASSIGSGEQYFGPGTRLTVT.